The 30 T cell receptor beta chains below were found in one sample sequenced in a study of cytomegalovirus exposure and HLA in healthy donors. This PCR relied on a set of 60 Vbeta primers and 13 Jbeta primers. The table came from immunoSEQ multiplex PCR; TCRdb's copy has only in-frame clones and leaves some out. Seen here are about 100,000 clones, roughly 9.1% observed once, and the top ten hold 5.5% to 7.5%. Specimen: PBMCs. These receptor sequences come from a man aged 35-49 years in good health and CMV-seropositive.

This clone was detected a few times. The CDR3 coding sequence is TGTGCCAGCAGTATTGGCACCGAGCAGTACTTC. Amino acids: CASSIGTEQYF. J is TRBJ2-7 and V is TRBV27, with D unresolved. V lost 5 bases and J lost 6, with 8 bases in between. In germline, CDR1 is MNHEY, CDR2 SMNVEV (reference sequence). The CDR3 is made up of 11 amino acids.

This clone was detected a few times. For the CDR3, the DNA is TGTGCTAGTGGTTTTATAGCGGGAGAGACCTACGAGCAGTACTTC. It yields the protein CASGFIAGETYEQYF. The rearrangement joins TRBV12-5 to TRBJ2-7, with TRBD2 matching over 9 bases. V lost 3 bases, J lost 2 bases, and 5 bases stayed unmatched. Germline V gene lookup returns CDR1 LGHNT and CDR2 FRNRAP. The CDR3 runs 15 residues.

The V gene is TRBV11-1, the J gene TRBJ2-1, with 10 bases aligning to TRBD2. The V segment lost 5 bases and the J segment 6 bases; nucleotides outside the gene matches: 7. In germline, CDR1 is SGHAT, CDR2 FQDESV (reference sequence). The CDR3 has 15 residues. DNA for the CDR3: TGTGCCAGCAGCACGGGACTAGCGACTGGCAATGAGCAGTTCTTC. It codes for CASSTGLATGNEQFF.

In its sample, this clone was seen a few times. The chain is built from TRBV9 and TRBJ2-5, with TRBD1 matching over 8 bases. CDR1 is SGDLS and CDR2 is YYNGEE in the germline V gene. This CDR3 contains 13 residues. The J segment lost 5 bases and the V segment lost 4 bases, leaving 4 bases of the junction unmatched. Here the CDR3 reads CASSPQGAETQYF. DNA of the CDR3: TGTGCCAGCAGCCCCCAGGGGGCTGAGACCCAGTACTTC.

J is TRBJ1-2 and V is TRBV10-3; TRBD1 might be the D (5 bases). CDR3 size: 14 residues. The germline V and J ends were trimmed by 0 bases and 2 bases, with 7 bases remaining between them. CDR1 and CDR2 (germline): ENHRY, SYGVKD. CDR3 loop: CAISESPGNYGYTF. In nucleotides, the CDR3 is TGTGCCATCAGTGAGTCGCCAGGGAACTATGGCTACACCTTC.

This clone was picked up a small number of times. The genes are TRBV2 and TRBJ1-2; TRBD1 might be the D (6 bases). Germline V gives CDR1 SNHLY, CDR2 FYNNEI. CDR3 size: 14 residues. V dropped 3 bases and J dropped 2 bases, with 10 bases sitting between them. The CDR3 reads CASSERTGNYGYTF. The CDR3 DNA reads as TGTGCCAGCAGTGAGAGAACAGGGAACTATGGCTACACCTTC.

This clone was seen a handful of times. V gene TRBV29-1 combines with J gene TRBJ2-3, with D unresolved. The germline V gene encodes CDR1 SQVTM and CDR2 ANQGSEA. Trimming shortened V by 4 bases and J by 0 bases, and 14 bases separated the two germline ends. CDR3 size: 15 residues. The CDR3 DNA sequence: TGCAGCGTTGGAGGTCCGGCCAGTAGCACAGATACGCAGTATTTT. It translates to CSVGGPASSTDTQYF.

This clone was observed a few times. The genes are TRBV30 and TRBJ2-1, with 9 positions matching TRBD1. The germline V gene encodes CDR1 GTSNPN and CDR2 SVGIG (reference sequence). The CDR3 runs 13 residues. V shed 0 bases, J shed 10 bases, and the junction held 4 bases outside the gene matches. The DNA of the CDR3 is TGTGCCTGGAGTGTACAGGGGGCGCGAGAGCAGTTCTTC. This encodes CAWSVQGAREQFF.

This clone was detected a few times. Written as DNA, the CDR3 is TGCAGCGTCCGAACCCAGGGGGTTGGCTACGAGCAGTACTTC. Translated, it gives CSVRTQGVGYEQYF. The chain links TRBV29-1 to TRBJ2-7, with 7 nucleotides matching TRBD1. This CDR3 is built from 14 residues. V was clipped by 6 bases and J by 3 bases; unmatched bases: 11. Germline V gene data show CDR1 as SQVTM and CDR2 as ANQGSEA.

This clone came up a few times. The sample carries other DNA sequences with the same CDR3. This chain connects TRBV6-5 to TRBJ2-5; D gene unclear. Germline assignment: CDR1 MNHEY and CDR2 SVGAGI. The ends were cut back, 6 bases at V and 5 bases at J, with 7 bases in the middle. This CDR3 has 11 amino acids. In nucleotides, the CDR3 is TGTGCCAGCAGCCAACGGGAGACCCAGTACTTC. Amino acids: CASSQRETQYF.

J is TRBJ2-1 and V is TRBV15, with D uncertain. The CDR3 spans 12 residues. The germline V gene has CDR1 LNHNV and CDR2 YYDKDF (reference sequence). V lost 0 bases, J lost 8 bases, and 5 bases lay in between. The CDR3 sequence: CATSRDYDEQFF. In DNA form, the CDR3 reads TGTGCCACCAGCAGAGATTATGATGAGCAGTTCTTC.

A remark on this clone: The same CDR3 is also encoded by other DNA sequences in this sample. V is TRBV7-8 and J is TRBJ2-7, with a tentative D call TRBD2 (5 bases). V was clipped by 1 base and J by 4 bases, with 14 bases between them. There are 15 residues in the CDR3. Germline CDR1 reads SGHVS; CDR2 reads FQNEAQ. The CDR3 sequence is CASSLDEGAGYEQYF. The CDR3 bases are TGTGCCAGCAGCTTAGACGAGGGAGCAGGATACGAGCAGTACTTC.

The chain uses TRBV5-1 and TRBJ1-1, with 7 nucleotides matching TRBD1. The germline V gene has CDR1 SGHRS and CDR2 YFSETQ. Trimming removed 4 bases from V and 1 base from J; junction bases left unmatched: 7. The CDR3 totals 15 residues. Here the CDR3 DNA reads TGCGCCAGCAGCGCCACAGGGGAATGGAACACTGAAGCTTTCTTT. The encoded protein is CASSATGEWNTEAFF.

This clone was found a few times. Other nucleotide sequences from this sample produce the same CDR3. The chain employs TRBV29-1 and TRBJ2-5, with 8 bases identical to TRBD1. The junction had 2 bases not matched to a gene; V was cut back by 4 bases and J by 4 bases. Germline CDR1 and CDR2: SQVTM and ANQGSEA. CDR3 length: 12 amino acids. CDR3: CSVGDRRETQYF. Written as DNA, the CDR3 is TGCAGCGTTGGGGACAGGAGAGAGACCCAGTACTTC.

The chain links TRBV28 to TRBJ2-1; the match to TRBD2 covers 11 bases. J lost 4 bases, V lost 7 bases, and 6 bases had no gene match. Germline CDR1 and CDR2: MDHEN and SYDVKM. The CDR3 totals 15 residues. DNA for the CDR3: TGTGCCAGCAAATCGGGACTAGCGGAATACAATGAGCAGTTCTTC. Translated, it gives CASKSGLAEYNEQFF.

This clone has a handful of counts. This rearrangement joins TRBV14 to TRBJ2-1, with a possible D match to TRBD2 (6 bases). The CDR3 length is 14 residues. Trimming took off 4 bases at V and 7 bases at J, with 14 bases between the two ends. The V gene's germline CDR1 is SGHDN and CDR2 FVKESK. Here the CDR3 reads CASSLAASENEQFF. In DNA, the CDR3 is TGTGCCAGCAGCCTAGCGGCCTCCGAGAATGAGCAGTTCTTC.

This rearrangement joins TRBV5-4 to TRBJ1-4; 7 nucleotides match TRBD1. CDR3 size: 16 residues. Germline V gene data show CDR1 as SGHNT and CDR2 as YYREEE (reference sequence). The V and J ends lost 4 bases and 0 bases, in that order; junction bases with no gene match: 6. The CDR3 is CASSRGTVSTNEKLFF. The CDR3 region has the DNA TGTGCCAGCAGCAGAGGGACAGTTTCAACTAATGAAAAACTGTTTTTT. Variable domain in full (rest from reference TRBV5-4 and TRBJ1-4): ETGVTQSPTHLIKTRGQQVTLRCSSQSGHNTVSWYQQALGQGPQFIFQYYREEENGRGNFPPRFSGLQFPNYSSELNVNALELDDSALYLCASSRGTVSTNEKLFFGSGTQLSVL.

The chain has TRBV5-1 and TRBJ2-3; 11 positions match TRBD1. Germline V gives CDR1 SGHRS, CDR2 YFSETQ. After removal of 2 bases from V and 7 bases from J, the junction contained 3 bases not matched to a gene. This CDR3 has 14 amino acids. The CDR3 sequence is CASSFGQGANTQYF. The CDR3 nucleotides read TGCGCCAGCAGCTTTGGACAGGGGGCGAATACGCAGTATTTT.

This clone was counted between two and nine times. CDR3 nucleotide sequence: TGTGCCAGCAGCTTAGGTGGGAGCGGGAGACCGGGCAATGAGCAGTTCTTC. Translated: CASSLGGSGRPGNEQFF. The V and J genes are TRBV11-3 and TRBJ2-1; 8 positions match TRBD2. J gave up 6 bases and V 1 base, and 11 bases lay outside the gene matches. The CDR3 consists of 17 residues. The germline CDR1 and CDR2 sequences are SGHNT and YENEEA.

V usage is TRBV11-3 and J usage is TRBJ2-7; D possibly corresponds to TRBD2 (6 bases). The germline gives CDR1 SGHNT, CDR2 YENEEA. This CDR3 region has 13 residues. V was cut by 6 bases and J by 2 bases, with 11 bases left in between. This CDR3 reads CASSVRRAYEQYF. CDR3 DNA: TGTGCCAGCAGTGTCAGGAGGGCCTACGAGCAGTACTTC.

This clone has a handful of counts. The chain uses TRBV11-2 and TRBJ2-3; 8 bases line up with TRBD2. Unmatched junction bases numbered 4, after V lost 4 bases and J lost 1 base. Germline lookup yields CDR1 SGHAT and CDR2 FQNNGV. This CDR3 has 15 residues. The CDR3 sequence: CASSSTSARTDTQYF. CDR3 sequence (DNA): TGTGCCAGCAGCTCGACTAGCGCCCGCACAGATACGCAGTATTTT.

This clone was seen a few times. The DNA of the CDR3 is TGCGCCAGCAGCTTGGGGGACAGGGGGCGCCACTCTCAGTACTTC. Translated, it gives CASSLGDRGRHSQYF. This sequence joins TRBV5-1 and TRBJ2-5; 12 bases line up with TRBD1. V was pared by 0 bases and J by 11 bases, with 8 bases of the junction left unmatched. This CDR3 is 15 amino acids long. Germline V lookup: CDR1 SGHRS, CDR2 YFSETQ.

The V gene is TRBV7-9, the J gene TRBJ2-7; weak D call: TRBD2 (5 bases). V lost 6 bases and J 2 bases, leaving 17 bases between the germline ends. The length of the CDR3 is 15 residues. From germline, CDR1 is SEHNR and CDR2 FQNEAQ (reference sequence). The CDR3 is CASRAPRDPPYEQYF. CDR3 DNA sequence: TGTGCCAGCAGGGCTCCGAGGGATCCCCCCTACGAGCAGTACTTC.

In its sample, this clone was seen a few times. The genes are TRBV5-4 and TRBJ2-1, with 10 bases that match TRBD1. Trimming took 2 bases from V and 2 from J; bases not matched to a gene: 1. In germline, CDR1 is SGHNT, CDR2 YYREEE (reference sequence). The CDR3 runs to 15 residues. The CDR3 bases are TGTGCCAGCAGCTTTGACAGGGGGCCCTACAATGAGCAGTTCTTC. This codes for CASSFDRGPYNEQFF. The variable domain in full, with the rest retrieved from reference TRBV5-4 and TRBJ2-1, is ETGVTQSPTHLIKTRGQQVTLRCSSQSGHNTVSWYQQALGQGPQFIFQYYREEENGRGNFPPRFSGLQFPNYSSELNVNALELDDSALYLCASSFDRGPYNEQFFGPGTRLTVL.

This clone was seen ten or more times. This chain links TRBV5-1 with TRBJ2-7, with 11 nucleotides matching TRBD1. The CDR3 has 15 amino acids. V was pared by 3 bases and J by 3 bases, with 5 bases of the junction left unmatched. Germline CDR1 SGHRS, CDR2 YFSETQ. The CDR3 region is CASSSGTGGFYEQYF. The CDR3 coding sequence is TGCGCCAGCAGCTCTGGGACAGGGGGTTTCTACGAGCAGTACTTC.

Written as DNA, the CDR3 is TGTGCCAGCAGTTTTGGCGGGAGAGCAGATACGCAGTATTTT. It encodes CASSFGGRADTQYF. The gene calls are TRBV28 and TRBJ2-3, with 7 bases lining up with TRBD2. Germline lookup yields CDR1 MDHEN and CDR2 SYDVKM. Losses at the gene ends were 3 bases for V and 4 bases for J; bases not matched to a gene: 4. The CDR3 runs to 14 residues.

The chain employs TRBV6-1 and TRBJ2-7, with 9 bases fitting TRBD1. V shed 10 bases and J 1 base; nucleotides not matched to a gene: 11. CDR1 is MNHNS, CDR2 SASEGT, per germline. The CDR3 totals 15 residues. CDR3 nucleotides: TGTGCCACCTCCCTGGGACAGGGAGGGTCCTACGAGCAGTACTTC. It encodes CATSLGQGGSYEQYF.

Only a few counts were recorded for this clone. The rearrangement joins TRBV5-4 to TRBJ2-7; weak D call: TRBD1 (5 bases). The CDR3 covers 14 residues. V lost 4 bases, J lost 1 base, and 12 bases lay in between. Germline loops: CDR1 SGHNT, CDR2 YYREEE (reference sequence). The CDR3 DNA reads as TGTGCCAGCAGCACCCGGACATCATCCTACGAGCAGTACTTC. Its translation is CASSTRTSSYEQYF.

This clone was recorded many times. The V call is TRBV5-6, the J call TRBJ1-1; 8 nucleotides line up with TRBD1. Trimming removed 6 bases from V and 6 bases from J; junction bases left unmatched: 13. Germline V lookup: CDR1 SGHDT, CDR2 YYEEEE. This CDR3 has 15 amino acids. CDR3 sequence (DNA): TGTGCCAGCACCTCGGGACAGGCGACGCTCGCTGAAGCTTTCTTT. Protein sequence: CASTSGQATLAEAFF.

A few counts support this clone. The rearrangement uses TRBV7-8 and TRBJ2-2; D uncertain. Trimming stripped 1 base from V and 3 bases from J, with 3 bases between. The CDR3 is made up of 13 amino acids. Germline loops: CDR1 SGHVS, CDR2 FQNEAQ. The DNA of the CDR3 is TGTGCCAGCAGCTTAGTCGACACCGGGGAGCTGTTTTTT. This codes for CASSLVDTGELFF.